What follows are 25 T cell receptor beta chains derived from one specimen sequenced in a study of T-cell memory formation after mild COVID-19. TCRdb analysed the 5' RACE reads with MiXCR anew, one entry per CDR3 protein. The data contain some 450,000 distinct CDR3 sequences, approximately 19% of them singletons. The specimen sequenced was PBMCs or a T cell subset sorted from them (not recorded which). Receptors originate from a young man who had mild COVID-19 (a few samples of this study predate the infection). Cell type and time point are not known.

V gene TRBV7-8 combines with J gene TRBJ2-7; D is uncertain. The germline gives CDR1 SGHVS, CDR2 FQNEAQ. Trimming cost V 5 bases and J 2 bases, with 13 bases left between them. The CDR3 has 14 residues. This chain's CDR3 is CASSIGPTTYEQYV. Here the CDR3 DNA reads TGTGCCAGCAGCATCGGACCCACAACCTACGAGCAGTACGTC.

This clonotype was counted a few times. The chain is built from TRBV24-1 and TRBJ2-2; the D gene could be TRBD1 or TRBD2 (6 bases each). The germline V and J ends were trimmed by 6 bases and 6 bases, with 19 bases remaining between them. CDR3 size: 16 residues. CDR1 is KGHDR and CDR2 is SFDVKD in the germline V gene. The DNA for the CDR3 is TGTGCCACCAGTAGTCCGGGGGCTTCGGGTTCCGGGGAGCTGTTTTTT. Translating it yields CATSSPGASGSGELFF.

The rearrangement uses TRBV6-5 and TRBJ2-7, with 8 bases aligning to TRBD1. Germline V gives CDR1 MNHEY, CDR2 SVGAGI. The CDR3 runs 14 residues. Trimming cost V 5 bases and J 4 bases; bases outside gene matches: 7. CDR3 bases: TGTGCCAGCAGTCCCCAGGGGGCTCGGTACGAGCAGTACGTC. Amino acid sequence: CASSPQGARYEQYV.

The CDR3 DNA reads TGTGCCAGCAGCTTGGGGAGAACTGGGGCCAACGTCCTGACTTTC. Amino acids: CASSLGRTGANVLTF. This rearrangement joins TRBV5-4 to TRBJ2-6; D is unresolved. Germline assignment: CDR1 SGHNT and CDR2 YYREEE (reference sequence). The CDR3 runs 15 residues. V was cut by 0 bases and J by 2 bases, with 6 bases left in between.

V and J are TRBV4-2 and TRBJ1-4; a weak D match, TRBD1 (5 bases). Trimming took 1 base from V and 7 from J, leaving 13 bases between them. Looked up from germline, CDR1 is LGHNA and CDR2 is YNFKEQ. The CDR3 runs 15 residues. CDR3 coding DNA: TGTGCCAGCAGCCAAGCCCAGGGTTTAGGTGAAAAACTGTTTTTT. Amino acid sequence: CASSQAQGLGEKLFF.

This clonotype showed up just a few times. The chain combines TRBV20-1 with TRBJ1-4; TRBD1 is a possible D gene (6 bases). V gave up 5 bases and J gave up 8 bases, with 15 bases separating them. Germline CDR1 DFQATT, CDR2 SNEGSKA (reference sequence). The CDR3 runs to 13 residues. The CDR3 sequence is CSAPHRVREKLFF. As DNA, the CDR3 is TGCAGTGCTCCACACAGGGTTCGGGAAAAACTGTTTTTT.

The rearrangement uses TRBV5-1 and TRBJ1-4; a possible D gene is TRBD1 (6 bases). The ends were cut back, 4 bases at V and 7 bases at J, with 14 bases in the middle. CDR3 length equals 14 residues. Germline lookup yields CDR1 SGHRS and CDR2 YFSETQ. CDR3 coding DNA: TGCGCCAGCAGCCCTGACAGGTTTGGTGAAAAACTGTTTTTT. This translates into CASSPDRFGEKLFF.

This clonotype occurred a few times. V gene TRBV20-1 combines with J gene TRBJ2-1; D is unresolved. The CDR3 contains 14 residues. Trimming shortened V by 5 bases and J by 3 bases, and 14 bases separated the two germline ends. Germline CDR1 is DFQATT and CDR2 is SNEGSKA (reference sequence). The CDR3 DNA reads TGCAGTGCTCTACGGGCCGACGGCTACAATGAGCAGTTCTTC. This sequence encodes CSALRADGYNEQFF.

A few counts support this clonotype. The rearrangement links TRBV5-4 to TRBJ2-7; unclear D gene. The germline V gene encodes CDR1 SGHNT and CDR2 YYREEE (reference sequence). The germline V and J ends were trimmed by 3 bases and 0 bases, with 13 bases remaining between them. The CDR3 runs to 15 residues. CDR3 bases: TGTGCCAGCAGCTCCAAGACGGATAGCTCCTACGAGCAGTACGTC. It specifies CASSSKTDSSYEQYV.

This clonotype was detected only a few times. The gene calls are TRBV6-2 or TRBV6-3 and TRBJ2-7; the D call may be TRBD1 or TRBD2 (5 bases each). V lost 0 bases to trimming and J lost 5 bases, with 11 bases between them. This CDR3 is built from 14 residues. From germline, CDR1 is MNHEY and CDR2 SVGEGT. CDR3: CASSYSPGRNEQYV. CDR3 nucleotides: TGTGCCAGCAGTTACTCCCCGGGACGCAACGAGCAGTACGTC.

This rearrangement joins TRBV7-9 to TRBJ1-5; D might be TRBD1 (6 bases). The germline V gene encodes CDR1 SEHNR and CDR2 FQNEAQ (reference sequence). Trimming took off 5 bases at V and 2 bases at J, with 13 bases between the two ends. This CDR3 is 15 amino acids long. CDR3 nucleotide sequence: TGTGCCAGCAGCCCGACAGGTTTTGGCAATCAGCCCCAGCATTTT. The encoded protein is CASSPTGFGNQPQHF.

The chain employs TRBV7-3 and TRBJ2-2, with TRBD1 matching over 7 bases. The CDR3 runs to 16 residues. Germline V CDR1 and CDR2: SGHTA, FQGTGA. J lost 0 bases, V lost 0 bases, and 1 base had no gene match. CDR3 coding DNA: TGTGCCAGCAGCTTAACAGGGACAGCGAACACCGGGGAGCTGTTTTTT. Protein: CASSLTGTANTGELFF.

This clonotype was observed a handful of times. In DNA, the CDR3 is TGTGCCAGCAGTTCAACATACGAGCAGTACTTC. Protein product: CASSSTYEQYF. The V call is TRBV7-6, the J call TRBJ2-7; D remains unclear. This CDR3 comprises 11 residues. Germline values: CDR1 SGHVS, CDR2 FNYEAQ. Trimming shortened V by 6 bases and J by 4 bases, and 7 bases separated the two germline ends.

This clonotype was seen a few times. This chain connects TRBV15 to TRBJ1-5; perhaps TRBD1 as D (5 bases). CDR3 length equals 15 residues. Germline CDR1 and CDR2: LNHNV and YYDKDF (reference sequence). With 4 bases removed from V and 3 bases from J, the gap between germline ends came to 13 bases. The CDR3 region is CATSKRGVPNQPQHF. CDR3 DNA: TGTGCCACCAGCAAGCGGGGGGTCCCCAATCAGCCCCAGCATTTT.

The rearrangement links TRBV7-3 to TRBJ2-3; a possible D gene is TRBD2 (5 bases). V lost 7 bases, J lost 8 bases, and 22 bases lay in between. This CDR3 has 15 amino acids. Per the germline V gene, CDR1 is SGHTA and CDR2 is FQGTGA. CDR3 bases: TGTGCCAGCATTCCATTCGGACTGTCCCCCATTACGCAGTATTTT. Its protein is CASIPFGLSPITQYF.

This clonotype has more than one count but fewer than ten. The chain employs TRBV5-1 and TRBJ1-1, with no clear D. CDR3 length equals 16 residues. With 0 bases removed from V and 0 bases from J, the gap between germline ends came to 12 bases. Germline loops: CDR1 SGHRS, CDR2 YFSETQ. The CDR3 sequence is CASSLDRRLMNTEAFF. DNA for the CDR3: TGCGCCAGCAGCTTGGACCGCAGATTGATGAACACTGAAGCTTTCTTT.

The J gene is TRBJ2-1, the V gene TRBV5-1; 8 bases map to TRBD1. This CDR3 contains 17 residues. Trimming cost V 1 base and J 0 bases; bases outside gene matches: 6. Germline V gene sequence: CDR1 SGHRS, CDR2 YFSETQ. The DNA of the CDR3 is TGCGCCAGCAGCTTGTCAGGGGGCCTGAGCTCCTACAATGAGCAGTTCTTC. The encoded protein is CASSLSGGLSSYNEQFF.

This clonotype was seen a handful of times. V usage is TRBV12-3 or TRBV12-4 and J usage is TRBJ2-1; D uncertain. The V end was cut by 3 bases, the J end by 6 bases, with 6 bases between. The CDR3 consists of 12 residues. CDR3 in amino acids: CASSLPPNEQFF. The CDR3 nucleotides are TGTGCCAGCAGTTTGCCCCCCAATGAGCAGTTCTTC.

V gene TRBV7-2 combines with J gene TRBJ1-2; D gene ambiguous. Germline V gives CDR1 SGHTA, CDR2 FQGNSA. V lost 1 base, J lost 4 bases, and 13 bases lay in between. The CDR3 runs 15 residues. This CDR3 reads CASSLVKHSGYGYTF. In DNA, the CDR3 is TGTGCCAGCAGCTTAGTAAAGCATTCCGGCTATGGCTACACCTTC.

This clonotype was seen ten or more times. The rearrangement links TRBV6-6 to TRBJ1-2, with D tentatively TRBD1 (5 bases). This CDR3 is 14 amino acids long. V lost 0 bases, J lost 4 bases, and 9 bases lay in between. The germline V gene has CDR1 MNHNY and CDR2 SVGAGI (reference sequence). This CDR3 is CASSYSGQSYGYTF. In DNA form, the CDR3 reads TGTGCCAGCAGTTACTCGGGGCAGTCCTATGGCTACACCTTC.

The CDR3 DNA follows: TGCAGCGTTGAGGGGGACAGGGAATCGGCGGAGACCCAGTACTTC. The encoded protein is CSVEGDRESAETQYF. The chain has TRBV29-1 and TRBJ2-5, with 9 bases aligning to TRBD1. After removal of 3 bases from V and 5 bases from J, the junction contained 10 bases not matched to a gene. CDR1 and CDR2 from the germline V gene are SQVTM and ANQGSEA. The CDR3 sequence is 15 residues long.

The chain combines TRBV24-1 with TRBJ1-6; perhaps TRBD1 as D (5 bases). Germline V lookup: CDR1 KGHDR, CDR2 SFDVKD. Trimming shortened V by 10 bases and J by 9 bases, and 24 bases separated the two germline ends. This CDR3 has 16 amino acids. The DNA of the CDR3 is TGTGCCACAAGAAGGTGTGATCCCGGGGACCTTTCACCCCTCCACTTT. It yields the protein CATRRCDPGDLSPLHF.

This chain uses TRBV7-8 with TRBJ2-7; D is ambiguous. With 5 bases removed from V and 7 bases from J, the gap between germline ends came to 9 bases. Looked up from germline, CDR1 is SGHVS and CDR2 is FQNEAQ. The CDR3 sequence is 11 residues long. The CDR3: CASSPLREQYF. The CDR3 DNA reads as TGTGCCAGCAGCCCCCTCCGGGAGCAGTACTTC.

The chain employs TRBV5-1 and TRBJ2-3; D gene ambiguous. Trimming cost V 2 bases and J 1 base, with 11 bases left between them. This CDR3 spans 15 amino acids. The germline CDR1 and CDR2 sequences are SGHRS and YFSETQ. The CDR3 DNA reads TGCGCCAGCAGCTTCGTGACGCCCGGCACAGATACGCAGTATTTT. It is translated as CASSFVTPGTDTQYF.

This clonotype has a handful of counts. The chain joins TRBV5-4 to TRBJ2-5, with D perhaps TRBD2 (5 bases). Trimming took 5 bases from V and 3 from J, leaving 11 bases between them. This CDR3 spans 13 amino acids. Germline V CDR1 and CDR2: SGHNT, YYREEE (reference sequence). This CDR3 is CASRDRREETQYF. The CDR3 nucleotides are TGTGCCAGCAGGGATCGGCGGGAAGAGACCCAGTACTTC.